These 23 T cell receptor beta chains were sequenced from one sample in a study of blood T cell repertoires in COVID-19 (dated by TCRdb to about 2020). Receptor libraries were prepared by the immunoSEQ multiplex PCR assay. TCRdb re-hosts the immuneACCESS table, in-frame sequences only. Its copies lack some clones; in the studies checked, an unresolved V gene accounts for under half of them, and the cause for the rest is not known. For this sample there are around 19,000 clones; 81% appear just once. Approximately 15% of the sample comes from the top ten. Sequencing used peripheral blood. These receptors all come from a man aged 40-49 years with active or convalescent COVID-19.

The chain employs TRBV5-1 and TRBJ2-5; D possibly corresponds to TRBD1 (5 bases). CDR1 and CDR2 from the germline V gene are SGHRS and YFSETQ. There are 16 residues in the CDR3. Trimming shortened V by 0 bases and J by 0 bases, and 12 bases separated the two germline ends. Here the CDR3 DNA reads TGCGCCAGCAGCTTGGCCCGGACACAGTACCAAGAGACCCAGTACTTC. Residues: CASSLARTQYQETQYF. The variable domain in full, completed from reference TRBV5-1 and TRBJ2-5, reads KAGVTQTPRYLIKTRGQQVTLSCSPISGHRSVSWYQQTPGQGLQFLFEYFSETQRNKGNFPGRFSGRQFSNSRSEMNVSTLELGDSALYLCASSLARTQYQETQYFGPGTRLLVL.

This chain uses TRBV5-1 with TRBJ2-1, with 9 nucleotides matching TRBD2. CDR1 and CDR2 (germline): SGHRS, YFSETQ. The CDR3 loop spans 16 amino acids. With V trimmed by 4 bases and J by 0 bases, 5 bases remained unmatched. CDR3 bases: TGCGCCAGCAGCCTATTAGCGGGGGTCTCCTACAATGAGCAGTTCTTC. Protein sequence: CASSLLAGVSYNEQFF.

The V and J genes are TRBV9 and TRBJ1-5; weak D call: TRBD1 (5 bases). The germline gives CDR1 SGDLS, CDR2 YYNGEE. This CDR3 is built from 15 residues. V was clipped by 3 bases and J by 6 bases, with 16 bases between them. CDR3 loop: CASSGGGVGSQPQHF. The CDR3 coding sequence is TGTGCCAGCAGCGGAGGAGGGGTGGGCAGTCAGCCCCAGCATTTT.

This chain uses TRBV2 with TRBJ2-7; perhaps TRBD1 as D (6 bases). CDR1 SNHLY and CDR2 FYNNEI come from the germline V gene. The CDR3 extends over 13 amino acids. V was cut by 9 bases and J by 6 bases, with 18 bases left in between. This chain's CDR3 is CASERRGTGEQYF. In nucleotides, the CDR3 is TGTGCCAGTGAGCGCAGGGGTACGGGCGAGCAGTACTTC.

The CDR3 DNA sequence: TGTGCCAGCAAGCCGGGGAAGTATGAAAAACTGTTTTTT. Residues: CASKPGKYEKLFF. V and J are TRBV12-3 or TRBV12-4 and TRBJ1-4, with D hard to call. V was trimmed by 7 bases and J by 6 bases, leaving 12 bases between them. The CDR3 loop spans 13 amino acids.

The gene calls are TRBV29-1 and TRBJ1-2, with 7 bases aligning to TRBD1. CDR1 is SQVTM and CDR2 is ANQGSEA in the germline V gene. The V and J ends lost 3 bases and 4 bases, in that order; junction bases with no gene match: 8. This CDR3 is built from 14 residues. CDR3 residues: CSVDTQGSAYGYTF. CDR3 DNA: TGCAGCGTTGACACACAGGGGTCCGCCTATGGCTACACCTTC.

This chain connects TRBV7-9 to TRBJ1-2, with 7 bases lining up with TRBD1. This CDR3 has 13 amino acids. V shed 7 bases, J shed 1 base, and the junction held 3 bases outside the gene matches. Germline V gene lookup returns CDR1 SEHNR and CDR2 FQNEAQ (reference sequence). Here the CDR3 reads CASKTGDNYGYTF. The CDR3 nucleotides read TGTGCCAGCAAAACAGGGGATAACTATGGCTACACCTTC.

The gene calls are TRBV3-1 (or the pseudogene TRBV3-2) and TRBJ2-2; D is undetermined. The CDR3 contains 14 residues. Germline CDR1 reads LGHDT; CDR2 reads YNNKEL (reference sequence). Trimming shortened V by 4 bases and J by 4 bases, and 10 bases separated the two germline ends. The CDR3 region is CASSLTPGTGELFF. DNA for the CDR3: TGTGCCAGCAGCCTGACCCCGGGCACCGGGGAGCTGTTTTTT.

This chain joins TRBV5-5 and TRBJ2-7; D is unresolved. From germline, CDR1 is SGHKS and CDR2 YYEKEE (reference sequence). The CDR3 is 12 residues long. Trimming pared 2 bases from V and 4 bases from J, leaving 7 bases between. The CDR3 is CASSFDGYEQYF. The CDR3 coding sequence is TGTGCCAGCAGCTTTGACGGGTACGAGCAGTACTTC.

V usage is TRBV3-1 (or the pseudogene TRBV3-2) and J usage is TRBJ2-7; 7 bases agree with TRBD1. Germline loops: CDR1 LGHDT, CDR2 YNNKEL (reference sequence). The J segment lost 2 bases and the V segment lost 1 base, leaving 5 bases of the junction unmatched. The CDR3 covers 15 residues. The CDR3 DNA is TGTGCCAGCAGCCAAGTGGGACAGATCACCTACGAGCAGTACTTC. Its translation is CASSQVGQITYEQYF.

DNA for the CDR3: TGTGCCAGCACCGACCCCCCAGGGTCCCTGGGCAATCAGCCCCAGCATTTT. Protein sequence: CASTDPPGSLGNQPQHF. This chain connects TRBV2 to TRBJ1-5; D might be TRBD1 (5 bases). The CDR3 runs to 17 residues. Per the germline V gene, CDR1 is SNHLY and CDR2 is FYNNEI. The ends were cut back, 7 bases at V and 2 bases at J, with 21 bases in the middle.

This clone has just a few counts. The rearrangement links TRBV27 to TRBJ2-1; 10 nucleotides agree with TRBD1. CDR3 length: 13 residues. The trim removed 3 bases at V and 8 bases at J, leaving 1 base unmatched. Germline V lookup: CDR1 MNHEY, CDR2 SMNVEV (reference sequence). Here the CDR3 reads CASSFGQGDEQFF. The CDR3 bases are TGTGCCAGCAGTTTCGGACAGGGGGATGAGCAGTTCTTC.

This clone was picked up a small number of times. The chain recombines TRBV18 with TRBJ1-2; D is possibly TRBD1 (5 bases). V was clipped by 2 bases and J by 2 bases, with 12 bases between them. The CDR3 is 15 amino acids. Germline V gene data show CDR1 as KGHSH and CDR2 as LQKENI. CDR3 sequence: CASSPSDSLNYGYTF. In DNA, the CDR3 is TGTGCCAGCTCACCAAGCGACAGCCTAAACTATGGCTACACCTTC.

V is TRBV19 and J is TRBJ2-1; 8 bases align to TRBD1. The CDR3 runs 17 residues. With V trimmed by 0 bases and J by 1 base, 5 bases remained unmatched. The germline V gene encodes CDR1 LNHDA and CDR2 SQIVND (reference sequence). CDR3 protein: CASSIEVQGVSYNEQFF. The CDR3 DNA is TGTGCCAGTAGTATAGAGGTACAGGGGGTATCCTACAATGAGCAGTTCTTC.

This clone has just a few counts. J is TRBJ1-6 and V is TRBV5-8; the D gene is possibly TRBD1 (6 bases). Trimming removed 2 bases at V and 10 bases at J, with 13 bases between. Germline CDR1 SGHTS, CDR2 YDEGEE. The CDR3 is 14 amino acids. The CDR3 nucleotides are TGTGCCAGCAGCTTAGGACAGAAAACCTCACCCCTCCACTTT. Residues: CASSLGQKTSPLHF.

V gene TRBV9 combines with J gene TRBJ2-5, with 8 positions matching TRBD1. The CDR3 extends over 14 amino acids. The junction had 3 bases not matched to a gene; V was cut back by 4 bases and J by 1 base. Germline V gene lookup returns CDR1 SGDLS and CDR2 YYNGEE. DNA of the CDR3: TGTGCCAGCAGCACGGGACAGGCCCAAGAGACCCAGTACTTC. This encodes CASSTGQAQETQYF.

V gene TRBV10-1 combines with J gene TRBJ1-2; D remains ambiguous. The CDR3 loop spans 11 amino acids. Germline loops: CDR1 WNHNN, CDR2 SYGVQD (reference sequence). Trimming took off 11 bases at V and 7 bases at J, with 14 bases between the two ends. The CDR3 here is CAAVSEVGYTF. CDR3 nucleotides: TGCGCCGCCGTGTCAGAGGTTGGCTACACCTTC.

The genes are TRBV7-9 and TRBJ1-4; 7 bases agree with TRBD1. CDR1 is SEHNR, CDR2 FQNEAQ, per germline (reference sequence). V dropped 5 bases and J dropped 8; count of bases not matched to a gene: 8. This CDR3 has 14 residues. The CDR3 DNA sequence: TGTGCCAGCAGCCGCGTGACAGGGAGGGAAAAACTGTTTTTT. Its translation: CASSRVTGREKLFF. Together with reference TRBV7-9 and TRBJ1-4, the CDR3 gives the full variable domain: DTGVSQNPRHKITKRGQNVTFRCDPISEHNRLYWYRQTLGQGPEFLTYFQNEAQLEKSRLLSDRFSAERPKGSFSTLEIQRTEQGDSAMYLCASSRVTGREKLFFGSGTQLSVL.

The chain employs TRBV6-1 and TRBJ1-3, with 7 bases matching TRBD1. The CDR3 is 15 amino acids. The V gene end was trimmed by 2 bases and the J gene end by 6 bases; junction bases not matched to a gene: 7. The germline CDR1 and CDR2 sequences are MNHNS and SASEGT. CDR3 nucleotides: TGTGCCAGCAGTGAAAGGGGGCATGTGGAAAACACCATATATTTT. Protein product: CASSERGHVENTIYF.

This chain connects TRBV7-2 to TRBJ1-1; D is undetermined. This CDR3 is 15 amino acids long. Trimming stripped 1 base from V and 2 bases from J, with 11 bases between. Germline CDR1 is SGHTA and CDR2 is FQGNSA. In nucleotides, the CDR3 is TGTGCCAGCAGCTTAGGATCGGGGTTCAACACTGAAGCTTTCTTT. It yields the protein CASSLGSGFNTEAFF.

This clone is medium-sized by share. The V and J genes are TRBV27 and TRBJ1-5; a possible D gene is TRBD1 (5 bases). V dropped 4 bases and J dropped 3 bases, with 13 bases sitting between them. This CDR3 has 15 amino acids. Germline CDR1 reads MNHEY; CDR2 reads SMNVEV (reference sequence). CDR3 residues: CASSYTTGLNQPQHF. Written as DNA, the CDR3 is TGTGCCAGCAGTTACACGACGGGACTCAATCAGCCCCAGCATTTT.

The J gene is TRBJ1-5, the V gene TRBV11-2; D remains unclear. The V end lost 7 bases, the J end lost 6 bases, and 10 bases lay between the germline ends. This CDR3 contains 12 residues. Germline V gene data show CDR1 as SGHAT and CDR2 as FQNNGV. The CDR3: CASTPTGQPQHF. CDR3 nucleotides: TGTGCCAGCACCCCTACGGGTCAGCCCCAGCATTTT.

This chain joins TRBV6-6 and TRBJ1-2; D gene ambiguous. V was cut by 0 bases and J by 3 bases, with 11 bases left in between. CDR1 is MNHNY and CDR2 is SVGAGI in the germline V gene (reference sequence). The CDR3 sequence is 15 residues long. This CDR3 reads CASSYSWEVHYGYTF. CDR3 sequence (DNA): TGTGCCAGCAGTTACTCATGGGAGGTACACTATGGCTACACCTTC.